The clone carrying this TCR beta chain was picked up many times. Its antigen is currently unknown. At one of its ends the junction is not consistent with the germline gene, which may arise from a read error. The library targeted TCRbeta and was prepared with unique molecular identifiers. Via MiXCR, TCRdb re-called the PCR reads, giving one row per CDR3 protein. The data hold about 98,000 distinct CDR3 sequences, with around 7.8% observed a single time. The data were taken from a study of T-cell reconstitution after alpha-beta-depleted transplantation in children. Study-wide points: In patients about two months after transplant, alpha-beta T cells reportedly arose from several hundred expanded graft clones. Surviving recipient T cells and thymic progenitors underlay high day-60 TCRbeta diversity in some patients. A year post-transplant, T-cell counts and diversity derived mostly from newly produced T cells.

From germline, CDR1 is SSHAT and CDR2 FNYEAQ (reference sequence). The CDR3 consists of 13 residues. V and J are TRBV7-7 and TRBJ2-2; 7 bases agree with TRBD1. The clonotype originates from a boy aged 2 to 10 with acute lymphoblastic leukemia, due to receive a stem cell transplant. This specimen was PBMCs, taken before TCRalphabeta/CD19-depleted stem cell transplant. The CDR3: CASSLDRAGELFF. DNA of the CDR3: TGTGCTAGCAGCTTAGACAGGGCCGGGGAGCTGTTTTTT.